The 14 T cell receptor beta chains listed next were all sequenced from one sample in a study of CD8+CD57+ T cells in acquired aplastic anemia. The study profiled TCR beta VDJ and CDR3 using genomic DNA as template. From the reads, TCRdb called clonotypes with MiXCR, one entry per CDR3 protein. The table shows around 170,000 distinct CDR3 sequences, with just under 50% occurring only once. Only patients with CD8+CD57+ cell expansion on flow cytometry were chosen for sequencing. Sequenced material: sorted CD4+, CD8+, or CD8+CD57+ T cells (not recorded which) from PBMCs. The receptor set was obtained from a human donor with aplastic anemia.

Only a few counts were recorded for this clonotype. This chain uses TRBV24-1 with TRBJ2-3, with D possibly TRBD1 on 6 matching bases. The CDR3 loop spans 17 amino acids. V lost 5 bases, J lost 2 bases, and 19 bases lay in between. Germline values: CDR1 KGHDR, CDR2 SFDVKD. CDR3 nucleotides: TGTGCCACCAGTGGCCCCCTACAGGGTAGGAACACAGATACGCAGTATTTT. Protein product: CATSGPLQGRNTDTQYF.

This rearrangement joins TRBV5-1 to TRBJ2-7, with TRBD2 as a possible D gene (7 bases). CDR3 length equals 17 residues. Trimming cost V 2 bases and J 6 bases, with 24 bases left between them. Per germline, CDR1 SGHRS and CDR2 YFSETQ. The CDR3 sequence: CASSFAGAGTGAAEQYF. The CDR3 DNA sequence: TGCGCCAGCAGCTTTGCGGGGGCCGGGACGGGCGCTGCCGAGCAGTACTTC.

J is TRBJ2-3 and V is TRBV2, with D maybe TRBD1 (6 bases). The CDR3 is 14 residues long. Between the trimmed V and J ends, which lost 10 bases and 0 bases, there was a span of 14 bases. Germline-derived CDR1 and CDR2 are SNHLY and FYNNEI. The CDR3 loop reads CATPRTASTDTQYF. Written as DNA, the CDR3 is TGTGCCACCCCAAGGACAGCTAGCACAGATACGCAGTATTTT.

This chain joins TRBV7-2 and TRBJ2-7, with D perhaps TRBD1 (6 bases). The CDR3 has 15 amino acids. Trimming left V 1 base short and J 6 bases short, with 16 bases between. CDR1 and CDR2 (germline): SGHTA, FQGNSA. In DNA, the CDR3 is TGTGCCAGCAGCTTAGTGGGCAGGGGTGAGCTCGAGCAGTACTTC. Translation: CASSLVGRGELEQYF.

This chain connects TRBV6-1 to TRBJ2-5; no clear D gene. V gave up 2 bases and J gave up 3 bases, with 10 bases separating them. Germline V CDR1 and CDR2: MNHNS, SASEGT. The CDR3 is 14 amino acids. In nucleotides, the CDR3 is TGTGCCAGCAGTGAAAGACGAACAAAAGAGACCCAGTACTTC. Translation gives CASSERRTKETQYF.

This clonotype was observed a handful of times. V gene TRBV29-1 combines with J gene TRBJ2-1; 10 bases map to TRBD2. The CDR3 runs to 15 residues. Trimming took 0 bases from V and 6 from J; bases not matched to a gene: 5. Germline CDR1 reads SQVTM; CDR2 reads ANQGSEA. This CDR3 is CSVEEGLAGVNEQFF. CDR3 nucleotide sequence: TGCAGCGTTGAAGAGGGGCTAGCGGGAGTCAATGAGCAGTTCTTC.

This clonotype was recorded many times. J is TRBJ1-1 and V is TRBV5-4; weak D call: TRBD1 (6 bases). The CDR3 runs 15 residues. The V end lost 5 bases, the J end lost 1 base, and 15 bases lay between the germline ends. The germline V gene has CDR1 SGHNT and CDR2 YYREEE (reference sequence). CDR3 DNA sequence: TGTGCCAGCAGAATAGAAGTGACAGGGAACACTGAAGCTTTCTTT. The encoded protein is CASRIEVTGNTEAFF. The whole variable domain, remainder taken from reference TRBV5-4 and TRBJ1-1, is ETGVTQSPTHLIKTRGQQVTLRCSSQSGHNTVSWYQQALGQGPQFIFQYYREEENGRGNFPPRFSGLQFPNYSSELNVNALELDDSALYLCASRIEVTGNTEAFFGQGTRLTVV.

This chain's CDR3 is CASSQDGIGGGAVETQYF. The CDR3, as DNA: TGTGCCAGCAGCCAAGATGGGATCGGGGGTGGTGCAGTGGAGACCCAGTACTTC. The rearrangement joins TRBV4-2 to TRBJ2-5; D might be TRBD2 (6 bases). In germline, CDR1 is LGHNA, CDR2 YNFKEQ. The CDR3 sequence is 18 residues long. V was trimmed by 0 bases and J by 5 bases, leaving 22 bases between them.

This clonotype came up many times. The chain couples TRBV7-9 to TRBJ2-7; no reliable D call. Per germline, CDR1 SEHNR and CDR2 FQNEAQ (reference sequence). This CDR3 has 13 amino acids. V shed 1 base and J shed 0 bases, with 4 bases lying between them. The CDR3 sequence is CASSLGFSYEQYF. CDR3 nucleotides: TGTGCCAGCAGCTTAGGGTTCTCCTACGAGCAGTACTTC.

The chain combines TRBV2 with TRBJ2-7; 10 bases map to TRBD2. The CDR3 sequence is 15 residues long. V dropped 5 bases and J dropped 4; count of bases not matched to a gene: 8. Germline CDR1 is SNHLY and CDR2 is FYNNEI. CDR3 amino acids: CASSSSGRAWYEQYF. The CDR3 DNA is TGTGCCAGCAGTTCGAGCGGGAGGGCATGGTACGAGCAGTACTTC. The entire variable domain, with the rest obtained from reference TRBV2 and TRBJ2-7, is as follows: EPEVTQTPSHQVTQMGQEVILRCVPISNHLYFYWYRQILGQKVEFLVSFYNNEISEKSEIFDDQFSVERPDGSNFTLKIRSTKLEDSAMYFCASSSSGRAWYEQYFGPGTRLTVT.

This clonotype was counted many times. The chain recombines TRBV4-3 with TRBJ1-2, with TRBD1 matching 9 bases. CDR3 length equals 15 residues. The trim removed 0 bases at V and 4 bases at J, leaving 3 bases unmatched. Germline V gene data show CDR1 as LGHNA and CDR2 as YSLEER. The DNA of the CDR3 is TGCGCCAGCAGCCAAGACACAGGGGGCTCCTATGGCTACACCTTC. Its protein product is CASSQDTGGSYGYTF.

Ten or more counts support this clonotype. The chain combines TRBV24-1 with TRBJ1-2, with D uncertain. From germline, CDR1 is KGHDR and CDR2 SFDVKD. The CDR3 covers 11 residues. Trimming cost V 5 bases and J 2 bases, with 2 bases left between them. DNA for the CDR3: TGTGCCACCAGTGGGAACTATGGCTACACCTTC. Its translation is CATSGNYGYTF.

This chain connects TRBV15 to TRBJ1-5; D unresolved. With 3 bases removed from V and 4 bases from J, the gap between germline ends came to 13 bases. Germline V gene sequence: CDR1 LNHNV, CDR2 YYDKDF (reference sequence). This CDR3 is 15 amino acids long. The CDR3 DNA reads as TGTGCCACCAGCAGTAGGACTCCCGGGAATCAGCCCCAGCATTTT. This sequence encodes CATSSRTPGNQPQHF.

This clonotype has only a few counts. The CDR3: CAWSLDRSYEQYF. For the CDR3, the DNA is TGTGCCTGGAGTTTGGACCGTAGCTACGAGCAGTACTTC. The chain has TRBV30 and TRBJ2-7; D ambiguous. This CDR3 has 13 residues. Per the germline V gene, CDR1 is GTSNPN and CDR2 is SVGIG (reference sequence). Between the trimmed V and J ends, which lost 2 bases and 3 bases, there was a span of 11 bases.